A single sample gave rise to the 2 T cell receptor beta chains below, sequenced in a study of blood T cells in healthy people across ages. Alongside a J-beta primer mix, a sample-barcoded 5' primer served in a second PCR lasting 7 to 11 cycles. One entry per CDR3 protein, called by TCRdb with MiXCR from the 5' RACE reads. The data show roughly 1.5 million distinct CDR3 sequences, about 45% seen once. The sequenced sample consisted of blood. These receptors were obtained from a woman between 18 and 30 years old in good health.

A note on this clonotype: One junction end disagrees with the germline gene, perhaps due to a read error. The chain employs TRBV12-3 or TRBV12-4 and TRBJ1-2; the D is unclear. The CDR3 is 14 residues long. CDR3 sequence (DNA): TGTGCCAGCAGTTTAGCACTCAGTAACTGTGGCTACACCTTC. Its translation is CASSLALSNCGYTF.

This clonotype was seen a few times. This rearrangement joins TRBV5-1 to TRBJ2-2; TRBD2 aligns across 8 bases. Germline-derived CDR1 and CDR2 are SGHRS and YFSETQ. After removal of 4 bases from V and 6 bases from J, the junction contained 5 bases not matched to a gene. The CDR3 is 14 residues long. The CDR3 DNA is TGCGCCAGCAGCAAAGCGGGAGAGTCCGGGGAGCTGTTTTTT. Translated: CASSKAGESGELFF. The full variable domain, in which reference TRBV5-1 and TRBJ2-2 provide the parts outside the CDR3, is KAGVTQTPRYLIKTRGQQVTLSCSPISGHRSVSWYQQTPGQGLQFLFEYFSETQRNKGNFPGRFSGRQFSNSRSEMNVSTLELGDSALYLCASSKAGESGELFFGEGSRLTVL.